The text below deals with one T cell receptor beta chain. CDR3 size: 12 residues. Looked up from germline, CDR1 is DFQATT and CDR2 is SNEGSKA (reference sequence). Trimming removed 1 base from V and 6 bases from J, with 10 bases in between. TCRdb re-derived calls from the RT-PCR reads in MiXCR, one entry per CDR3 protein. This sample has fewer than 800,000 distinct CDR3 sequences, with approximately 14% found just once. V usage is TRBV20-1 and J usage is TRBJ2-7; a weak D match, TRBD2 (5 bases). Sequenced input: memory CD4+ T cells from blood. The clonotype originates from a female donor in good health, serving as a healthy control. CDR3 nucleotides: TGCAGTGCTAGAGGAGCGGCCGCCGAGCAGTACTTC. Residues: CSARGAAAEQYF.